This entry lists 8 T cell receptor beta chains sequenced from one sample in a study of blood T cell repertoires in COVID-19. This table comes from immunoSEQ multiplex PCR, and its TCRdb copy is limited to in-frame clones, with some not included. Altogether about 130,000 clones are present, more than 70% being singletons, with the ten largest covering 10% to 13%. Specimen: peripheral blood. The receptors originated from a man between 50 and 59 years old with acute or convalescent COVID-19.

This rearrangement joins TRBV7-2 to TRBJ1-2, with a tentative D call TRBD1 (6 bases). The CDR3 spans 14 residues. V was shortened by 5 bases and J by 5 bases, with 15 bases between the two germline ends. Germline V lookup: CDR1 SGHTA, CDR2 FQGNSA. The chain's CDR3 is CASSLDRSEYGYTF. The CDR3 bases are TGTGCCAGCAGCCTCGACAGGTCCGAGTATGGCTACACCTTC.

The chain is built from TRBV18 and TRBJ1-4; the match to TRBD1 covers 8 bases. Trimming at V came to 3 bases and at J to 7 bases, leaving 13 bases not matched to a gene. This CDR3 has 17 residues. The germline V gene encodes CDR1 KGHSH and CDR2 LQKENI. CDR3 sequence: CASSPRQSGQGGEKLFF. In DNA form, the CDR3 reads TGTGCCAGCTCACCCCGTCAGAGTGGACAGGGAGGTGAAAAACTGTTTTTT. The whole variable domain, remainder taken from reference TRBV18 and TRBJ1-4, is NAGVMQNPRHLVRRRGQEARLRCSPMKGHSHVYWYRQLPEEGLKFMVYLQKENIIDESGMPKERFSAEFPKEGPSILRIQQVVRGDSAAYFCASSPRQSGQGGEKLFFGSGTQLSVL.

J is TRBJ1-2 and V is TRBV2; the D gene is possibly TRBD1 (6 bases). The germline V and J ends were trimmed by 3 bases and 5 bases, with 13 bases remaining between them. This CDR3 spans 14 amino acids. Germline V lookup: CDR1 SNHLY, CDR2 FYNNEI. The CDR3 DNA follows: TGTGCCAGCAGTGACGGGGACATTTGGTATGGCTACACCTTC. Translating it yields CASSDGDIWYGYTF. The whole variable domain, remainder taken from reference TRBV2 and TRBJ1-2, is EPEVTQTPSHQVTQMGQEVILRCVPISNHLYFYWYRQILGQKVEFLVSFYNNEISEKSEIFDDQFSVERPDGSNFTLKIRSTKLEDSAMYFCASSDGDIWYGYTFGSGTRLTVV.

This clone appeared a single time. The V gene is TRBV5-5, the J gene TRBJ1-1, with a tentative D call TRBD1 (5 bases). V was trimmed by 6 bases and J by 1 base, leaving 7 bases between them. The CDR3 spans 12 residues. CDR1 and CDR2 from the germline V gene are SGHKS and YYEKEE (reference sequence). The CDR3, as DNA: TGTGCCAGCACCGACAGGAACACTGAAGCTTTCTTT. The encoded protein is CASTDRNTEAFF.

The V call is TRBV25-1, the J call TRBJ2-1; D perhaps matches TRBD2 (5 bases). V dropped 1 base and J dropped 8 bases, with 9 bases sitting between them. The V gene's germline CDR1 is MGHDK and CDR2 SYGVNS. This CDR3 has 13 residues. The CDR3 reads CASSELGDYEQFF. As DNA, the CDR3 is TGTGCCAGCAGTGAATTGGGAGACTATGAGCAGTTCTTC.

This chain connects TRBV23-1 to TRBJ1-5, with D unclear. TRBV23-1 is recorded as an ORF, its role being uncertain. The CDR3 runs to 13 residues. V lost 8 bases and J 6 bases, leaving 14 bases between the germline ends. CDR3 region: CASVNSRFQPQHF. The CDR3 nucleotides are TGCGCCAGCGTTAATTCGAGGTTTCAGCCCCAGCATTTT.

The chain carries TRBV7-8 and TRBJ1-5; TRBD1 matches at 7 bases. The CDR3 has 14 amino acids. J gave up 5 bases and V 2 bases, and 3 bases lay outside the gene matches. Germline V CDR1 and CDR2: SGHVS, FQNEAQ. The CDR3 DNA sequence: TGTGCCAGCAGCTTAAACAGGGGTTATCAGCCCCAGCATTTT. It is translated as CASSLNRGYQPQHF.

The chain has TRBV5-1 and TRBJ1-2; D is perhaps TRBD1 (6 bases). The germline V gene encodes CDR1 SGHRS and CDR2 YFSETQ. The CDR3 totals 17 residues. V was shortened by 0 bases and J by 7 bases, with 22 bases between the two germline ends. This CDR3 reads CASSLAGQGSKVGGYTF. CDR3 bases: TGCGCCAGCAGCTTGGCAGGTCAGGGGTCGAAGGTGGGTGGCTACACCTTC.